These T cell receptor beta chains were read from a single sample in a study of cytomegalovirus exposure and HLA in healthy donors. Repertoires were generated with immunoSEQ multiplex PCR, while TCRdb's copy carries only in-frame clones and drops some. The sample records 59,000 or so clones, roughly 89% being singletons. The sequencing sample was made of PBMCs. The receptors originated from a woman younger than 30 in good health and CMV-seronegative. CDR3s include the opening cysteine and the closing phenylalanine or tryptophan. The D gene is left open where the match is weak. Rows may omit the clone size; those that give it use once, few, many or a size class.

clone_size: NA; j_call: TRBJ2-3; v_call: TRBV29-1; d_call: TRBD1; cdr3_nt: TGCAGCGTTGGCAGGGGGCAGCGAGATACGCAGTATTTT; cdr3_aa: CSVGRGQRDTQYF
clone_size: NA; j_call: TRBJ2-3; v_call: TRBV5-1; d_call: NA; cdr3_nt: TGCGCCAGCAGCTCGACAGGGAGGTTCCCAGATACGCAGTATTTT; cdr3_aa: CASSSTGRFPDTQYF
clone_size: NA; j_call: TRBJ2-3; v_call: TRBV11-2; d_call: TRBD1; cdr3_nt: TGTGCCAGCAGCCCAGGATGGACAGGGGGGACAGATACGCAGTATTTT; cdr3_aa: CASSPGWTGGTDTQYF
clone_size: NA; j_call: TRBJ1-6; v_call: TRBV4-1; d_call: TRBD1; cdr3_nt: TGCGCCAGCAGCCCCGGGACAGGGACTGGTAATTCACCCCTCCACTTT; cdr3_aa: CASSPGTGTGNSPLHF
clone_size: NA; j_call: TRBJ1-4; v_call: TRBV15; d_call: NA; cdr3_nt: TGTGCCACCAGCAGAGACAGACAGCTGGGAGAAAAACTGTTTTTT; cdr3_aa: CATSRDRQLGEKLFF
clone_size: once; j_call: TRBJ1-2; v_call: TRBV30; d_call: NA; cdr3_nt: TGTGCCTGCGGGGGGGGGTATGGCTACACCTTC; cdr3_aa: CACGGGYGYTF
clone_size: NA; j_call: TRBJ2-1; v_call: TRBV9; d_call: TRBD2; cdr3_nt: TGTGCCAGCAGCGATGGACTAGCCTTAGGCTCCTACAATGAGCAGTTCTTC; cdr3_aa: CASSDGLALGSYNEQFF
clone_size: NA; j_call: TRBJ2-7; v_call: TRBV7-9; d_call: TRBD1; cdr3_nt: TGTGCCAGCAGCCTGGACAGGGGTACCTACGAGCAGTACTTC; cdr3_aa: CASSLDRGTYEQYF
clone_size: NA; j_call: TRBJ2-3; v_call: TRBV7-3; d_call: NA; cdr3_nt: TGTGCCAGCAGCCCGTCAGGCACAGATACGCAGTATTTT; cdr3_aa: CASSPSGTDTQYF
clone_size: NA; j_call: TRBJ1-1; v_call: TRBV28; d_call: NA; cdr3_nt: TGTGCCAGCAGTTTAGGTCAGGGCTTCAGGACTGAAGCTTTCTTT; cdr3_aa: CASSLGQGFRTEAFF
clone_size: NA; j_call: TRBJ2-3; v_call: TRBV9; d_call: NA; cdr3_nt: TGTGCCAGCAGCGTAGTCGGACAGAGGGGTACAGATACGCAGTATTTT; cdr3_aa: CASSVVGQRGTDTQYF
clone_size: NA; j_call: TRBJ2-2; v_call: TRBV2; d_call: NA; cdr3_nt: TGTGCCAGCAGTGGTCCAGGGGCAGGGACCGGGGAGCTGTTTTTT; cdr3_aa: CASSGPGAGTGELFF
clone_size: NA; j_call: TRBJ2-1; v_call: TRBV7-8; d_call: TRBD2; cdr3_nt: TGTGCCAGCAGCTTAAGCCAAGCGGGGGGAAGTTACAATGAGCAGTTCTTC; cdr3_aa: CASSLSQAGGSYNEQFF
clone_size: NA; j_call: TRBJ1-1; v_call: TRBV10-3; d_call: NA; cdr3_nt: TGTGCCATCAGTGATCTGGGTAGGGGCACTGAAGCTTTCTTT; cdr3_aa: CAISDLGRGTEAFF
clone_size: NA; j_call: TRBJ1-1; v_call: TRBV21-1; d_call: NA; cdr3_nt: TGTGCCAGCAACTCACTTCCTTCAGGGGGTTGTACTGAAGCTTTCTTT; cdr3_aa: CASNSLPSGGCTEAFF
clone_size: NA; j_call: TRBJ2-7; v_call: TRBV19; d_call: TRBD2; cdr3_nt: TGTGCCAGTAGGGCAGCGGGGTCGACCTACGAGCAGTACTTC; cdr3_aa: CASRAAGSTYEQYF
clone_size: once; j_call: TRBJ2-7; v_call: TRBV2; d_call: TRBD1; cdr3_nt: TGTGCCAGCAGCGCCAGACAGGGTTTCCACGAGCAGTACTTC; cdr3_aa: CASSARQGFHEQYF
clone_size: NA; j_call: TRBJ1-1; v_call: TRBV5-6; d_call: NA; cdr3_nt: TGTGCCAGCAGCACTAGACAGGAGAGGGCGAACACTGAAGCTTTCTTT; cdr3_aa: CASSTRQERANTEAFF
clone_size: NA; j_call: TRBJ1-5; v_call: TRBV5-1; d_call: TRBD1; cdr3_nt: TGCGCCAGCAGCTTGGCCCCAACAGGGGGTCAGCCCCAGCATTTT; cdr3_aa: CASSLAPTGGQPQHF
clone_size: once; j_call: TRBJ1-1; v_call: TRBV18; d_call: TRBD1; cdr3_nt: TGTGCCAGCTCACCCGGACAGGGCCTTCATAGAGGCGGTGAAGCTTTCTTT; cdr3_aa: CASSPGQGLHRGGEAFF
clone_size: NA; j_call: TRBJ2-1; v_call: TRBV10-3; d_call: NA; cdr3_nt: TGTGCCATCAGTGCAGGCGTGCTCCTGGGGGGTGAGCAGTTCTTC; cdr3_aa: CAISAGVLLGGEQFF
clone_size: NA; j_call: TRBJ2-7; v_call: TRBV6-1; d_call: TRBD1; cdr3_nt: TGTGCCAGCAGTGAATGGCAGGGGGCGACCGAGCAGTACTTC; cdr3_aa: CASSEWQGATEQYF
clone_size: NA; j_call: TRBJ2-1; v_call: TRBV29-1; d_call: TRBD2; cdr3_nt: TGCAGCGTTGAAGGACTAGCCAGGGAGCAGTTCTTC; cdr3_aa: CSVEGLAREQFF
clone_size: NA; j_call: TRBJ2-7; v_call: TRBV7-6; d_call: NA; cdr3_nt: TGTGCCAGCAGCCCAGTTTCAGGGGATCGCTACGAGCAGTACTTC; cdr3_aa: CASSPVSGDRYEQYF
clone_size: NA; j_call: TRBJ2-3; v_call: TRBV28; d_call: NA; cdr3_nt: TGTGCCAGCAGACCCCGAGGGAGCTCGCAGTATTTT; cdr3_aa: CASRPRGSSQYF
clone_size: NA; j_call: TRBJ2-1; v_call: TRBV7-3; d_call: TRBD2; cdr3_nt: TGTGCCAGCAGCTTAGCGGGAGCCTGGAATGAGCAGTTCTTC; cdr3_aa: CASSLAGAWNEQFF
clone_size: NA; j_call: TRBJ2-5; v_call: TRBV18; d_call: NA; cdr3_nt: TGTGCCAGCTCACCCTATCAAGAGACCCAGTACTTC; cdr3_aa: CASSPYQETQYF